The 10 T cell receptor beta chains below were found in one sample sequenced in a study of CD8 T cells in ankylosing spondylitis. TCRdb independently ran MiXCR on the 5' RACE reads; one entry per CDR3 protein. This table holds 250,000 or so distinct CDR3 sequences, 20% to 30% found once. Material for sequencing was blood, either unsorted or a sorted T cell fraction (not recorded which). The receptors here all came from a male donor with ankylosing spondylitis or in good health (not recorded which).

This clonotype was detected only a few times. CDR3 in amino acids: CASSWGARMNTEAFF. CDR3 DNA: TGTGCCAGCAGCTGGGGAGCTAGAATGAACACTGAAGCTTTCTTT. The V and J genes are TRBV7-8 and TRBJ1-1; D gene unclear. With 4 bases removed from V and 0 bases from J, the gap between germline ends came to 12 bases. The CDR3 is made up of 15 amino acids. Looked up from germline, CDR1 is SGHVS and CDR2 is FQNEAQ.

The genes are TRBV6-5 and TRBJ2-1; D is unclear. There are 16 residues in the CDR3. Trimming removed 0 bases at V and 7 bases at J, with 16 bases between. The germline CDR1 and CDR2 sequences are MNHEY and SVGAGI. The CDR3 loop is CASSYSRATTTNEQFF. CDR3 coding DNA: TGTGCCAGCAGTTACTCCCGGGCAACTACTACAAATGAGCAGTTCTTC.

This clonotype was counted many times. This sequence joins TRBV6-5 and TRBJ2-3; no clear D. The CDR3 consists of 14 residues. Trimming removed 2 bases at V and 0 bases at J, with 6 bases between. Germline V lookup: CDR1 MNHEY, CDR2 SVGAGI. The CDR3 region has the DNA TGTGCCAGCAGTTACAGACTGAGCACAGATACGCAGTATTTT. This codes for CASSYRLSTDTQYF.

V is TRBV10-3 and J is TRBJ2-1; D gene ambiguous. The V gene's germline CDR1 is ENHRY and CDR2 SYGVKD. CDR3 length: 14 residues. V lost 3 bases to trimming and J lost 6 bases, with 12 bases between them. The CDR3 reads CAISDGRLGNEQFF. CDR3 DNA sequence: TGTGCCATCAGTGACGGCAGATTAGGCAATGAGCAGTTCTTC.

This clonotype showed up many times. The chain links TRBV12-3 or TRBV12-4 to TRBJ2-2, with 9 bases lining up with TRBD2. The junction had 6 bases not matched to a gene; V was cut back by 3 bases and J by 7 bases. The CDR3 runs 15 residues. In nucleotides, the CDR3 is TGTGCCAGCAGTTTCGGGCGGGGGGGCGTCGGGGAGCTGTTTTTT. Encoded protein: CASSFGRGGVGELFF.

This chain joins TRBV15 and TRBJ2-1; 7 bases agree with TRBD2. CDR3 length equals 16 residues. The trim removed 1 base at V and 3 bases at J, leaving 6 bases unmatched. The germline gives CDR1 LNHNV, CDR2 YYDKDF (reference sequence). Written as DNA, the CDR3 is TGTGCCACCAGCAGAGTACCAGGACTAGACTACAATGAGCAGTTCTTC. It is translated as CATSRVPGLDYNEQFF.

This chain uses TRBV5-1 with TRBJ2-7, with D possibly matching TRBD1 (6 bases). The CDR3 covers 14 residues. Germline V gives CDR1 SGHRS, CDR2 YFSETQ. V shed 4 bases and J shed 4 bases, with 15 bases lying between them. CDR3 sequence (DNA): TGCGCCAGCAGCATATCCGGGACACAGTACGAGCAGTACTTC. Its protein product is CASSISGTQYEQYF. The entire variable domain, with the rest obtained from reference TRBV5-1 and TRBJ2-7, is as follows: KAGVTQTPRYLIKTRGQQVTLSCSPISGHRSVSWYQQTPGQGLQFLFEYFSETQRNKGNFPGRFSGRQFSNSRSEMNVSTLELGDSALYLCASSISGTQYEQYFGPGTRLTVT.

This clonotype occurred many times. The J gene is TRBJ2-1, the V gene TRBV3-1; D not resolved. The V end lost 4 bases, the J end lost 8 bases, and 15 bases lay between the germline ends. This CDR3 is 14 amino acids long. CDR1 and CDR2 (germline): LGHDT, YNNKEL (reference sequence). DNA for the CDR3: TGTGCCAGCAGCCTCATGCTCGGTGGCGATGAGCAGTTCTTC. Translating gives CASSLMLGGDEQFF.

This clonotype has at least ten counts. The chain employs TRBV2 and TRBJ2-2; no clear D gene. The germline CDR1 and CDR2 sequences are SNHLY and FYNNEI. The V gene lost 5 bases and the J gene lost 1 base, with 8 bases spanning the gap. This CDR3 is built from 14 residues. This CDR3 is CASSRARNTGELFF. The CDR3 DNA reads TGTGCCAGCAGTAGGGCCAGGAACACCGGGGAGCTGTTTTTT.

This chain links TRBV20-1 with TRBJ2-2; the match to TRBD2 covers 8 bases. Germline-derived CDR1 and CDR2 are DFQATT and SNEGSKA (reference sequence). The length of the CDR3 is 14 residues. V lost 6 bases and J lost 4; bases outside the gene matches: 7. The CDR3 is CSAVYGGGTGELFF. CDR3 nucleotide sequence: TGCAGTGCAGTCTACGGGGGGGGCACCGGGGAGCTGTTTTTT.